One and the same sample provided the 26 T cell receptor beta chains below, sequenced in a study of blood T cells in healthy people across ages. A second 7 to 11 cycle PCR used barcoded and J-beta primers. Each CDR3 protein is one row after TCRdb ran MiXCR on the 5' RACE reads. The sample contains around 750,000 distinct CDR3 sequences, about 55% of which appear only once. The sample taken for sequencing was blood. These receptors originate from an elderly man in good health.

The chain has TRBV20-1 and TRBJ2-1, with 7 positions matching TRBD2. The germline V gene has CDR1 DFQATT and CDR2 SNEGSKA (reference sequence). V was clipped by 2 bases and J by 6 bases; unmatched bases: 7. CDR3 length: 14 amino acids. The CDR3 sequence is CSARPLAGLNEQFF. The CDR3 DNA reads TGCAGTGCTAGACCCTTAGCGGGCCTCAATGAGCAGTTCTTC.

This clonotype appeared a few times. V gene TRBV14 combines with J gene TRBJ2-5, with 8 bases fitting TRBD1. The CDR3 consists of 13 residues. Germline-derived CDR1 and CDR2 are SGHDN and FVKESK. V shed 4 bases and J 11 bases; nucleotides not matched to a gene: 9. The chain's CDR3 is CASSRTGMWEQYF. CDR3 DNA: TGTGCCAGCAGCCGGACAGGGATGTGGGAGCAGTACTTC.

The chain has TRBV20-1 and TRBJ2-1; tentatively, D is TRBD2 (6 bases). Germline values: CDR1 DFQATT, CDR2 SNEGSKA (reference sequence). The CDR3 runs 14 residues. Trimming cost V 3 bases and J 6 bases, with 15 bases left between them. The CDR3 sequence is CSASPGLAPNEQFF. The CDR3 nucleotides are TGCAGTGCTAGTCCGGGACTGGCCCCCAATGAGCAGTTCTTC.

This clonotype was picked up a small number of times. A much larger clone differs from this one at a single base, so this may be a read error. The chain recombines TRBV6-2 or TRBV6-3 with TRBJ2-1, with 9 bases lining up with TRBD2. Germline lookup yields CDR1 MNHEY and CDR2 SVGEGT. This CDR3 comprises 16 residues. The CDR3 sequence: CAGSSGDGAGGGEQFF. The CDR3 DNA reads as TGTGCCGGCAGTTCGGGCGACGGGGCGGGAGGGGGTGAGCAGTTCTTC.

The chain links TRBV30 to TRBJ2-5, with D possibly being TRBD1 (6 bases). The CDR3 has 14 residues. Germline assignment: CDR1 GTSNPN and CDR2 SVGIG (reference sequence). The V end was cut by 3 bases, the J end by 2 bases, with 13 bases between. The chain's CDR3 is CAWSPGTKQETQYF. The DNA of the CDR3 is TGTGCCTGGAGCCCCGGGACAAAACAAGAGACCCAGTACTTC.

The chain's CDR3 is CATSVLGGTETQYF. DNA of the CDR3: TGTGCCACCAGTGTTCTGGGCGGGACCGAGACCCAGTACTTC. This chain joins TRBV24-1 and TRBJ2-5; D is perhaps TRBD2 (6 bases). V was pared by 5 bases and J by 5 bases, with 14 bases between. This CDR3 comprises 14 residues. Germline assignment: CDR1 KGHDR and CDR2 SFDVKD.

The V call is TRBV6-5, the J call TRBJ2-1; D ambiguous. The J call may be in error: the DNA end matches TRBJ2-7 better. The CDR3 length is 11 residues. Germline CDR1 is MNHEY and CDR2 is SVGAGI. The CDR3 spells CASKVYNEQYF. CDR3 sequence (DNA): TGTGCCAGCAAGGTTTACAATGAGCAGTACTTC.

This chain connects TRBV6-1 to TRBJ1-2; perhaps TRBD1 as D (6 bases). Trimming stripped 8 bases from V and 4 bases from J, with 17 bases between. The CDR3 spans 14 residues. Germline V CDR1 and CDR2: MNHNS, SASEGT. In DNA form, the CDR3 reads TGTGCCAGCCTGCTCCCGGGGGGCAGCTATGGCTACACCTTC. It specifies CASLLPGGSYGYTF.

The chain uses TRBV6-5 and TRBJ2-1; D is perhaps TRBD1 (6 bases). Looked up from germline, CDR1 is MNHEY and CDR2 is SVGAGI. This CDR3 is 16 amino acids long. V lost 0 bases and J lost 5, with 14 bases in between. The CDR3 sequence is CASSYSVAGANNEQFF. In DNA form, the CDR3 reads TGTGCCAGCAGTTACTCGGTCGCAGGGGCGAACAATGAGCAGTTCTTC.

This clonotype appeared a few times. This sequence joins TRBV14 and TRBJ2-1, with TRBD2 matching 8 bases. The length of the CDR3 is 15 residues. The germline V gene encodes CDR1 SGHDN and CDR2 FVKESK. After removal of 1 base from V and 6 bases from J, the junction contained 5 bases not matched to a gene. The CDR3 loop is CASSQVAGGGNEQFF. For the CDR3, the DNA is TGTGCCAGCAGCCAAGTGGCGGGAGGAGGCAATGAGCAGTTCTTC. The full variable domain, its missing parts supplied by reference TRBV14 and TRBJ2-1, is EAGVTQFPSHSVIEKGQTVTLRCDPISGHDNLYWYRRVMGKEIKFLLHFVKESKQDESGMPNNRFLAERTGGTYSTLKVQPAELEDSGVYFCASSQVAGGGNEQFFGPGTRLTVL.

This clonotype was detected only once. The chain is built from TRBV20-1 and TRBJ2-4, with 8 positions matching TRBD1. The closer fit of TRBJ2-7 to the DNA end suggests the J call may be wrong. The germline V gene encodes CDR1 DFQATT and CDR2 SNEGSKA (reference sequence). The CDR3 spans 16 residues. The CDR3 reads CSARDRSGTGFYEQYF. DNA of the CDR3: TGCAGTGCTAGAGATCGGTCCGGGACAGGTTTCTACGAGCAGTACTTC.

The CDR3 loop is CSVAPHETREQYF. In nucleotides, the CDR3 is TGCAGCGTGGCGCCTCATGAAACTCGCGAGCAGTACTTC. The rearrangement uses TRBV29-1 and TRBJ2-7; D is uncertain. CDR1 and CDR2 from the germline V gene are SQVTM and ANQGSEA. This CDR3 spans 13 amino acids. V gave up 6 bases and J gave up 6 bases, with 18 bases separating them.

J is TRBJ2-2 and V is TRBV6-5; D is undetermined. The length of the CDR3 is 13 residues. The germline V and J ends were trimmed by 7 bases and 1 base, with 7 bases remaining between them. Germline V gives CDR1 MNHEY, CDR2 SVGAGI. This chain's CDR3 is CASNRQNTGELFF. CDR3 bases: TGTGCCAGCAACCGCCAGAACACCGGGGAGCTGTTTTTT.

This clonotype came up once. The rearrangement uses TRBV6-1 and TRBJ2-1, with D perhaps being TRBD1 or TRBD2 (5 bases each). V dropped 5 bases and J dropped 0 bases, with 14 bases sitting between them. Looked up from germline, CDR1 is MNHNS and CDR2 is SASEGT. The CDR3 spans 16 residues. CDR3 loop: CASSLAWGSSYNEQFF. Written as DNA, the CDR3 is TGTGCCAGCAGTCTGGCATGGGGGAGCTCCTACAATGAGCAGTTCTTC.

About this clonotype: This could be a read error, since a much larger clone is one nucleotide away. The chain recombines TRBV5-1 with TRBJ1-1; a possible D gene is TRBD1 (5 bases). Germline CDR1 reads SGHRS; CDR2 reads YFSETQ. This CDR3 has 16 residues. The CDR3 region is CAGSLRRGPSTTEAFF. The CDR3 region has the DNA TGCGCCGGCAGCTTGAGGAGGGGCCCCAGCACTACTGAAGCTTTCTTT. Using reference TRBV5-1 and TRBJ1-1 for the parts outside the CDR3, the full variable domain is KAGVTQTPRYLIKTRGQQVTLSCSPISGHRSVSWYQQTPGQGLQFLFEYFSETQRNKGNFPGRFSGRQFSNSRSEMNVSTLELGDSALYLCAGSLRRGPSTTEAFFGQGTRLTVV.

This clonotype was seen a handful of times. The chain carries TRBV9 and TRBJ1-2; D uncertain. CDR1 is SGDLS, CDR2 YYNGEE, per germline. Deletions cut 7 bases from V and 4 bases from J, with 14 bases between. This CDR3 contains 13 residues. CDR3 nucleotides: TGTGCCAGCCGAAGGGATTCTCTCTATGGCTACACCTTC. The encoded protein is CASRRDSLYGYTF.

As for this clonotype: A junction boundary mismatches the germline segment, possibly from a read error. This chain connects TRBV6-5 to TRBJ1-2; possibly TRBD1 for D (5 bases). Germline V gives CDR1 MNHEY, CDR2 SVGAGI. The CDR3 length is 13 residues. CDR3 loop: CASSWGGNYSYTF. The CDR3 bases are TGTGCCAGCAGTTGGGGCGGTAACTATAGCTACACCTTC.

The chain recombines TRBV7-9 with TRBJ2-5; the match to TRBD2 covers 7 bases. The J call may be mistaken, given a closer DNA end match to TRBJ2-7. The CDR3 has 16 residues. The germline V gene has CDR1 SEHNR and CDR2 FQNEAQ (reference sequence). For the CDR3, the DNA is TGTGCCAGCAGCTTAAAAAAGGCGGGAGACCCCTACGAGCAGTACTTC. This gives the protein CASSLKKAGDPYEQYF.

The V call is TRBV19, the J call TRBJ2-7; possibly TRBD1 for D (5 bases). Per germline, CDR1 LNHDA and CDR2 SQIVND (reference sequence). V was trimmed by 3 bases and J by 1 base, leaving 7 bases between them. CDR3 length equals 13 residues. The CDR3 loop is CASSIPGSYEQYF. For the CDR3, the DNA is TGTGCCAGTAGTATCCCAGGGTCCTACGAGCAGTACTTC. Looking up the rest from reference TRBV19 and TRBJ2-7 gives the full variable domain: DGGITQSPKYLFRKEGQNVTLSCEQNLNHDAMYWYRQDPGQGLRLIYYSQIVNDFQKGDIAEGYSVSREKKESFPLTVTSAQKNPTAFYLCASSIPGSYEQYFGPGTRLTVT.

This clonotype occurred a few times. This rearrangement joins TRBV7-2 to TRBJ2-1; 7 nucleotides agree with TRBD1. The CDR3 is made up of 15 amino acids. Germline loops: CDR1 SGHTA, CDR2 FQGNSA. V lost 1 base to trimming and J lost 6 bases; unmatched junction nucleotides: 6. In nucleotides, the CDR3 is TGTGCCAGCAGCTTAGAGTTCTCAGGGGGCAATGAGCAGTTCTTC. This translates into CASSLEFSGGNEQFF. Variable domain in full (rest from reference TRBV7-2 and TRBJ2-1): GAGVSQSPSNKVTEKGKDVELRCDPISGHTALYWYRQSLGQGLEFLIYFQGNSAPDKSGLPSDRFSAERTGGSVSTLTIQRTQQEDSAVYLCASSLEFSGGNEQFFGPGTRLTVL.

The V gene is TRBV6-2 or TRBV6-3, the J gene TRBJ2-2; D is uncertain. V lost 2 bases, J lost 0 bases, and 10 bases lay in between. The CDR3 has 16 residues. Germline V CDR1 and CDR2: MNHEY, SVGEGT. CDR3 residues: CASSYPGRSNTGELFF. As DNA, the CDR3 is TGTGCCAGCAGTTACCCGGGCAGGTCGAACACCGGGGAGCTGTTTTTT.

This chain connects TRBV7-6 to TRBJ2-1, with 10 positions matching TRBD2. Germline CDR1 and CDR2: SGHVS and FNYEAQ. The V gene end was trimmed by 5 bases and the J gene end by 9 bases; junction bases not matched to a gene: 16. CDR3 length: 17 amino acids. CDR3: CASSPSLESGGDGEQFF. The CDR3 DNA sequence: TGTGCCAGCAGCCCATCCTTGGAGAGCGGGGGGGACGGTGAGCAGTTCTTC.

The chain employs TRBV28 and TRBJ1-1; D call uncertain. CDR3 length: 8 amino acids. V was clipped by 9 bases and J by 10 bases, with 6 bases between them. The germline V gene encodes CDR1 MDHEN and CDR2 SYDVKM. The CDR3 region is CASGPAFF. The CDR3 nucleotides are TGTGCCAGTGGGCCAGCTTTCTTT. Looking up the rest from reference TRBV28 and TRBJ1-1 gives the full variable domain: DVKVTQSSRYLVKRTGEKVFLECVQDMDHENMFWYRQDPGLGLRLIYFSYDVKMKEKGDIPEGYSVSREKKERFSLILESASTNQTSMYLCASGPAFFGQGTRLTVV.

The CDR3 sequence: CASSLAGTGDLIRETQYF. Here the CDR3 DNA reads TGTGCCAGCAGCTTAGCCGGGACAGGGGATCTCATACGAGAGACCCAGTACTTC. This rearrangement joins TRBV11-3 to TRBJ2-5; 10 nucleotides line up with TRBD1. This CDR3 contains 18 residues. V trimming: 1 base; J trimming: 4 bases; junction bases outside the gene matches: 12. CDR1 SGHNT and CDR2 YENEEA come from the germline V gene.

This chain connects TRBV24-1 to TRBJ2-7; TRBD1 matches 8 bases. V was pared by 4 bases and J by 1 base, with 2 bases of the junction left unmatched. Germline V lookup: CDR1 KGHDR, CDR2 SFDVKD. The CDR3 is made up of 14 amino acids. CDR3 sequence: CATSDRGRSYEQYF. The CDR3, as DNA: TGTGCCACCAGTGACAGGGGGCGATCCTACGAGCAGTACTTC.

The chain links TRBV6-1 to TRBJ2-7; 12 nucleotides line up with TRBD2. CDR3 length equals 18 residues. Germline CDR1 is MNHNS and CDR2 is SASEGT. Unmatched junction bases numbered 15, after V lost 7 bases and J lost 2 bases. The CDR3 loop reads CASNTGRLAGASPYEQYF. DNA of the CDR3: TGTGCCAGCAATACCGGAAGACTAGCGGGAGCTTCACCCTACGAGCAGTACTTC.